This TCR beta chain was documented in a study of T cell responses to AZD1222 COVID-19 vaccine. General study findings and limits: Repertoire collection took place solely once the T cell response had peaked. Donors were largely white British and mainly female; clonal diversity was possibly underestimated. Increases in Spike-specific TCR breadth and depth were seen after two AZD1222 doses.

A word on this clone: What it binds is unknown.

Germline V gives CDR1 SNHLY, CDR2 FYNNEI. J was trimmed by 1 base and V by 2 bases; bases with no gene match: 2. This CDR3 comprises 15 residues. Libraries were prepared by immunoSEQ multiplex PCR; TCRdb keeps only in-frame clonotypes and omits some of them. The sample table sets out about 140,000 clones. The J gene is TRBJ1-5, the V gene TRBV2, with 7 bases aligning to TRBD1. The sequence came from an adult in good health. The source material was peripheral blood. The CDR3 protein is CASSENRGSNQPQHF. The DNA for the CDR3 is TGTGCCAGCAGTGAAAACAGGGGAAGCAATCAGCCCCAGCATTTT.